Listed below are T cell receptor beta chains from one sample, sequenced in a study of shared clonotypes between healthy human individuals. Here immunoSEQ multiplex PCR was the method, and the copy in TCRdb shows in-frame clones only, minus some. The repertoire holds 900,000 to 1,200,000 clones, with approximately 80% as singletons. The sequenced sample consisted of memory CD4+ T cells from PBMCs. The origin of the receptors is a man aged 18 to 29 in good health. Some clones in this sample may be carry-over from other donors' samples. Each CDR3 is given with its conserved first and last residue. A D gene is named only where the DNA matches it firmly. Expanded clones get a size class; other rows say once, few or many, or leave the size out.

>TRBV7-3|TRBJ1-1|.|.
TGTGCCAGCAGCCTTCTCATGAACACTGAAGCTTTCTTT
CASSLLMNTEAFF
>TRBV7-2|TRBJ2-3|once|.
TGTGCCAGCAGCCCGGACAGTAGCACAGATACGCAGTATTTT
CASSPDSSTDTQYF
>TRBV10-3|TRBJ1-5|few|TRBD1
TGTGCCACCAACAGGGGTCTTAGCAATCAGCCCCAGCATTTT
CATNRGLSNQPQHF
>TRBV19|TRBJ2-7|.|TRBD1
TGTGCCAGTAGTGGAGAGACAGGGGGCTCCTACGAGCAGTACTTC
CASSGETGGSYEQYF
>TRBV27|TRBJ1-1|once|.
TGTGCCAGCAGACGACTTAACACCTACACTGAAGCTTTCTTT
CASRRLNTYTEAFF
>TRBV6-6|TRBJ1-5|.|TRBD1
TGTGCCAGCAGATGGGACAGGGTTAGCAATCAGCCCCAGCATTTT
CASRWDRVSNQPQHF
>TRBV4-3|TRBJ2-1|.|.
TGCGCCAGCAGCCAAGATCTTGGGGAGACAGATTACAATGAGCAGTTCTTC
CASSQDLGETDYNEQFF
>TRBV7-3|TRBJ2-2|.|TRBD1
TGTGCCAGCAGCTTAACGGGACAGGGGAGTTGGACCGGGGAGCTGTTTTTT
CASSLTGQGSWTGELFF
>TRBV5-1|TRBJ2-1|.|TRBD1
TGCGCCAGCAGCTCCACCCCGGGACAGGGGTATGAGCAGTTCTTC
CASSSTPGQGYEQFF
>TRBV7-2|TRBJ1-2|few|.
TGTGCCAGCAGCTTTTCCCTAACTAACTATGGCTACACCTTC
CASSFSLTNYGYTF
>TRBV29-1|TRBJ2-3|.|.
TGCAGCGTGGCAAACAGGGTTAGGACAGATACGCAGTATTTT
CSVANRVRTDTQYF
>TRBV6-1|TRBJ1-2|.|.
TGTGCCAGCAGTATACGGGCGACGCTCGGATATGGCTACACCTTC
CASSIRATLGYGYTF
>TRBV2|TRBJ2-1|.|TRBD2
TGTGCCAGCACCGGACTAGCCGGGGAGCAGTTCTTC
CASTGLAGEQFF
>TRBV7-3|TRBJ2-1|.|.
TGTGCCAGCAGCTTAACGCGAGGAGGGGAGCAGTTCTTC
CASSLTRGGEQFF
>TRBV7-2|TRBJ1-1|few|.
TGTGCCAGCAGCTTCAGGGTGAACACTGAAGCTTTCTTT
CASSFRVNTEAFF
>TRBV19|TRBJ1-5|.|.
TGTGCCAGTAGTATAGCTAGGGGGGGCCAGCCCCAGCATTTT
CASSIARGGQPQHF
>TRBV11-2|TRBJ2-5|.|.
TGTGCCAGCAGCTTATATGGGAGCGTGGAGACCCAGTACTTC
CASSLYGSVETQYF
>TRBV11-2|TRBJ1-1|once|.
TGTGCCAGCAGCTTAGAGGCCCAGGGGGCTTTCTTT
CASSLEAQGAFF
>TRBV28|TRBJ2-1|.|TRBD2
TGTGCCAGCAGTTTATTAGTGCTAGCGGGAGGCCTGGGTGGGCGGCAGTTCTTC
CASSLLVLAGGLGGRQFF
>TRBV5-1|TRBJ1-5|once|.
TGCGCCAGCAGCTTGACTGGAGGTGGCAATCAGCCCCAGCATTTT
CASSLTGGGNQPQHF
>TRBV18|TRBJ1-3|few|.
TGTGCCAGCTCGCCTTCCTTTGACTCTGGAAACACCATATATTTT
CASSPSFDSGNTIYF
>TRBV5-4|TRBJ1-3|.|TRBD1
TGTGCCAGCAGCCGACAGGGAGGCTCTGGAAACACCATATATTTT
CASSRQGGSGNTIYF
>TRBV12-5|TRBJ1-1|.|.
TGTGCTAGTGGTTTGGACACTGAAGCTTTCTTT
CASGLDTEAFF
>TRBV7-2|TRBJ2-2|few|.
TGTGCCAGCAGCTTCAGGGCTGGCGGGGAGCTGTTTTTT
CASSFRAGGELFF
>TRBV19|TRBJ1-2|.|TRBD1
TGTGCCAGTACCTCGACAGGGCAGGTTTATGGCTACACCTTC
CASTSTGQVYGYTF
>TRBV27|TRBJ2-7|once|.
TGTGCCAGCAGTTCCCGGTCGCAGGGCTTCTACGAGCAGTACTTC
CASSSRSQGFYEQYF
>TRBV5-1|TRBJ1-4|.|.
TGCGCCAGCAGCTTGCAGGGTCCTGAAAAACTGTTTTTT
CASSLQGPEKLFF
>TRBV11-2|TRBJ1-1|.|.
TGTGCCAGCAGCCCAGGATCGTATACTGAAGCTTTCTTT
CASSPGSYTEAFF
>TRBV11-2|TRBJ2-2|.|TRBD2
TGTGCCAGCAGCAGAGGTGGCGGGAGGCTCACCGGGGAGCTGTTTTTT
CASSRGGGRLTGELFF
>TRBV11-2|TRBJ2-5|many|TRBD2
TGTGCCAGCAGCTCACCAACTAGCGGGAGCTACGTGGAGACCCAGTACTTC
CASSSPTSGSYVETQYF
>TRBV5-6|TRBJ1-4|few|TRBD1
TGTGCCAGCAGCGGAAGGACAGGGGGCCGACTGTTTTTT
CASSGRTGGRLFF
>TRBV5-4|TRBJ2-7|.|TRBD2
TGTGCCAGCAGCACGGGACTAGTAGCCCACGAGCAGTACTTC
CASSTGLVAHEQYF
>TRBV10-1|TRBJ2-2|.|.
TGCGCCAGCAGTGAGGATCAAGGGGGTGTGACCACCGGGGAGCTGTTTTTT
CASSEDQGGVTTGELFF
>TRBV19|TRBJ1-2|once|TRBD1
TGTGCCAGTAGTCGGACAGGGCCTTATGGCTACACCTTC
CASSRTGPYGYTF
>TRBV28|TRBJ2-7|.|TRBD2
TGTGCCAGCAGCTTAGCGGGTCACGCCTACGAGCAGTACTTC
CASSLAGHAYEQYF
>TRBV5-4|TRBJ2-1|many|TRBD2
TGTGCCAGCAGCTTTTCTCTAGCGGACTCCTACAATGAGCAGTTCTTC
CASSFSLADSYNEQFF
>TRBV7-2|TRBJ1-2|.|TRBD1
TGTGCCAGCAGCTTTAGGGGGACGAGACAGGGGCTTGGCTATGGCTACACCTTC
CASSFRGTRQGLGYGYTF
>TRBV28|TRBJ2-4|.|.
TGTGCCAGCAGTTTACCGGGTCAGCCCTCAGGGATTCAGTACTTC
CASSLPGQPSGIQYF
>TRBV7-9|TRBJ1-5|.|.
TGTGCCAGCAGCTTAGATGGCTGGAGGGCCCAGCATTTT
CASSLDGWRAQHF
>TRBV7-9|TRBJ2-2|.|.
TGTGCCAGCAGCTCGGATAGACCCCGGGCCGGGGAGCTGTTTTTT
CASSSDRPRAGELFF
>TRBV7-8|TRBJ2-2|.|.
TGTGCCAGCAGCCTACTACACAGCACCGGGGAGCTGTTTTTT
CASSLLHSTGELFF
>TRBV19|TRBJ1-2|.|TRBD1
TGTGCCAGTACCAAGGGACAGGTGGTGGCTAACTATGGCTACACCTTC
CASTKGQVVANYGYTF